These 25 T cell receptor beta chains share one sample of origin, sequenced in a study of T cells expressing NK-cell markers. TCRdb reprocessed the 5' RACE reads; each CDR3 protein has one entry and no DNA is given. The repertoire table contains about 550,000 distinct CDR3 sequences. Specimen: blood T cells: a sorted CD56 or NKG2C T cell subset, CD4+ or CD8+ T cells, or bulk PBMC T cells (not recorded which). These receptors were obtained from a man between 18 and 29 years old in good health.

CDR3 sequence: CSAKPPETISWKADTQYF. The V gene is TRBV20-1, the J gene TRBJ2-3; the TCRdb call, TRBD1, lacks DNA for checking. This CDR3 region has 18 residues. Germline V CDR1 and CDR2: DFQATT, SNEGSKA (reference sequence).

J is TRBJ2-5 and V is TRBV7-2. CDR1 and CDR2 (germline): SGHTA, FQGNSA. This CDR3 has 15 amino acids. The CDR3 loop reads CASSLAGGYQETQYF.

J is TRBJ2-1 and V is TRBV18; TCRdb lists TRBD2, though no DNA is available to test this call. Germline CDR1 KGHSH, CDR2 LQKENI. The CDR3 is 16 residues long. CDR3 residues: CASSPETGLAYNEQFF.

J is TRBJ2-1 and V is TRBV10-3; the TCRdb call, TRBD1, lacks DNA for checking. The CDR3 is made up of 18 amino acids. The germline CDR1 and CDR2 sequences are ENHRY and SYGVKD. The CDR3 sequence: CAISSVRQQGAAYNEQFF.

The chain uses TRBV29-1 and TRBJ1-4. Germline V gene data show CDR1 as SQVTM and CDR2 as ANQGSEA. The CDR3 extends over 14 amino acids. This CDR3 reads CSVEDQVRGEKLFF.

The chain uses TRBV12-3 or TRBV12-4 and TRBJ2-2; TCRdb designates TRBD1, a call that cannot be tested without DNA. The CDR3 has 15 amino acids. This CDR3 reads CASSLSGTNTGELFF.

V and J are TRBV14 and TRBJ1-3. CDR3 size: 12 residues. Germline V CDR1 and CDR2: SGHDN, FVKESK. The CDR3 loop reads CASSQLRDTIYF.

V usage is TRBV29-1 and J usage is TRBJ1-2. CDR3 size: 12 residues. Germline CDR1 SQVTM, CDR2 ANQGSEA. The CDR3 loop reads CSGTELGDGYTF.

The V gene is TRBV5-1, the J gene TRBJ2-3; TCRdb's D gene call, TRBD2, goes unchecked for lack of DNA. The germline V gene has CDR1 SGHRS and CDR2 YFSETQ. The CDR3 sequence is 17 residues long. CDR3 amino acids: CASSPGLAGMRTDTQYF.

The CDR3 sequence: CSAWASGRAGRTDTQYF. The chain employs TRBV20-1 and TRBJ2-3; TCRdb outputs TRBD2, but without DNA this stays unchecked. This CDR3 is built from 17 residues. Germline lookup yields CDR1 DFQATT and CDR2 SNEGSKA (reference sequence).

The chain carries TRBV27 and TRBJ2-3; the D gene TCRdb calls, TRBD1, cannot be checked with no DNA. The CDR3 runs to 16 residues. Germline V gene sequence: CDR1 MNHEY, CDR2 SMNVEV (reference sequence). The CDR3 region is CASSLEGQKSTDTQYF.

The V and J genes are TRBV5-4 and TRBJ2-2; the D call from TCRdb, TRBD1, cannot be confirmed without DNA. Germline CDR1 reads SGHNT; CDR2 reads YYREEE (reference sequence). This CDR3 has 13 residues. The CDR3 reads CASSLRGIGELFF.

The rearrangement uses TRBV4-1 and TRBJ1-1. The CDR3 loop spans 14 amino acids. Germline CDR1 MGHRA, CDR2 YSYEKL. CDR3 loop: CASSQVYGGGEAFF.

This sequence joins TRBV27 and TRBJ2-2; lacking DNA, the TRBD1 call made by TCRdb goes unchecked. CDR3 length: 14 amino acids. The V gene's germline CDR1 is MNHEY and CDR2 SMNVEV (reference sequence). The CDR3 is CASSLTGVRGELFF.

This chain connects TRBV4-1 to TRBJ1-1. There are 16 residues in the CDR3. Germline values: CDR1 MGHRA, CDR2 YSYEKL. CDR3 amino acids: CASSHPPGTGNTEAFF.

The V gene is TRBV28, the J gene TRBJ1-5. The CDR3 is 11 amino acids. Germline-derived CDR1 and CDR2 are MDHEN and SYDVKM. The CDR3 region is CATDLSQPQHF. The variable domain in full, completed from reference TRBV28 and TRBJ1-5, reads DVKVTQSSRYLVKRTGEKVFLECVQDMDHENMFWYRQDPGLGLRLIYFSYDVKMKEKGDIPEGYSVSREKKERFSLILESASTNQTSMYLCATDLSQPQHFGDGTRLSIL.

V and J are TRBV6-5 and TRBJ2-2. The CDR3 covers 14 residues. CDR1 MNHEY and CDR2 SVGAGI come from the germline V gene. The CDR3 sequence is CASKSASTTGELFF.

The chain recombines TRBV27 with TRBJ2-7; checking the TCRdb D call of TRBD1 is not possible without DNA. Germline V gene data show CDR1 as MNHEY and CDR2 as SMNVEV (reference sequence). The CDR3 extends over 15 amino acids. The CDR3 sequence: CASSSLDSRAYEQYF.

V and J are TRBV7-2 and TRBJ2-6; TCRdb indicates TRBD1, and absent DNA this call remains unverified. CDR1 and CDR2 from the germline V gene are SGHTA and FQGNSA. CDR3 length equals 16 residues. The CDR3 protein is CASSLTPGAGANVLTF.

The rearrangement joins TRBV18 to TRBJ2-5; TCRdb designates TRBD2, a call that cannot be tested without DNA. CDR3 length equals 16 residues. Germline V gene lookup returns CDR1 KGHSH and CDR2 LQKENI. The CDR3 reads CASSPPASGRKETQYF.

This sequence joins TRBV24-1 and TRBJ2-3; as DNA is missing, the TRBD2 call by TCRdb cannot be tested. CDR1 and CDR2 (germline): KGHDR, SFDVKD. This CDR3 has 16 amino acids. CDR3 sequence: CATRPGTSGPTDTQYF.

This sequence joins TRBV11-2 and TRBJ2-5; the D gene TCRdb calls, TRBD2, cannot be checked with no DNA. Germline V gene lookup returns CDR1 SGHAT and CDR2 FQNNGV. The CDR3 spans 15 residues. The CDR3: CASSLAGGRGETQYF.

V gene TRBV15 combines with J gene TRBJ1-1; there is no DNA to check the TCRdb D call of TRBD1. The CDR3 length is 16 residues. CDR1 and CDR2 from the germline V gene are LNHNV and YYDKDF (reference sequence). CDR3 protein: CATSRERNRGNTEAFF.

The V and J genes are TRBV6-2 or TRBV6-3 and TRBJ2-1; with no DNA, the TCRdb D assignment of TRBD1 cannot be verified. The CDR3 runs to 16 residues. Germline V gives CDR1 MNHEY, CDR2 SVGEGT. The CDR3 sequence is CASSTGGQGLFDEQFF.

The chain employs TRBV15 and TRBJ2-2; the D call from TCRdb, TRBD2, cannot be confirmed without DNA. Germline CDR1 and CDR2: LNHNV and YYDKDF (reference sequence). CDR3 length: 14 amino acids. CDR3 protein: CATSRVGSRRELFF.